The 14 T cell receptor beta chains presented below share a single source sample, sequenced in a study of cytomegalovirus exposure and HLA in healthy donors. The PCR had 60 Vbeta and 13 Jbeta primers. Using immunoSEQ multiplex PCR, the repertoire was profiled, and TCRdb retains in-frame clones only, with some absent. Of 170,000 or so clones listed, roughly 87% are singletons. The sample was PBMCs. The receptors derive from a woman aged 50 to 60 in good health and CMV-seronegative.

The rearrangement joins TRBV10-2 to TRBJ2-7, with 7 bases identical to TRBD2. The length of the CDR3 is 19 residues. The trim removed 5 bases at V and 2 bases at J, leaving 21 bases unmatched. CDR1 is WSHSY, CDR2 SAAADI, per germline. The CDR3 bases are TGCGCCAGCAGTCCCGCCCTGGGCGGGAGTTTCTCTTCGGCCTACGAGCAGTACTTC. Amino acids: CASSPALGGSFSSAYEQYF.

V usage is TRBV30 and J usage is TRBJ2-2; TRBD2 aligns across 8 bases. V was clipped by 5 bases and J by 2 bases; unmatched bases: 4. This CDR3 is 14 amino acids long. Germline V lookup: CDR1 GTSNPN, CDR2 SVGIG (reference sequence). CDR3 protein: CAWRGGKNTGELFF. CDR3 sequence (DNA): TGTGCCTGGCGGGGGGGGAAAAACACCGGGGAGCTGTTTTTT.

CDR3 sequence reads: CASSLQAGEVTYEQYF. The CDR3 DNA sequence: TGTGCCAGCAGTTTACAAGCGGGAGAGGTAACCTACGAGCAGTACTTC. The chain links TRBV6-6 to TRBJ2-7; TRBD2 matches at 8 bases. V was pared by 4 bases and J by 2 bases, with 10 bases of the junction left unmatched. Germline V lookup: CDR1 MNHNY, CDR2 SVGAGI (reference sequence). This CDR3 has 16 amino acids.

The chain carries TRBV4-1 and TRBJ2-7; TRBD2 agrees at 11 bases. CDR1 and CDR2 (germline): MGHRA, YSYEKL. There are 15 residues in the CDR3. J gave up 1 base and V 4 bases, and 3 bases lay outside the gene matches. CDR3 sequence: CASSPTSGSSYEQYF. DNA of the CDR3: TGCGCCAGCAGCCCAACTAGCGGGAGTTCCTACGAGCAGTACTTC.

The V call is TRBV9, the J call TRBJ2-2; TRBD1 matches at 7 bases. The V gene's germline CDR1 is SGDLS and CDR2 YYNGEE. V lost 0 bases, J lost 4 bases, and 9 bases stayed unmatched. The CDR3 sequence is 17 residues long. CDR3 protein: CASSVASEGTATGELFF. The CDR3 coding sequence is TGTGCCAGCAGCGTAGCGTCAGAGGGGACAGCCACCGGGGAGCTGTTTTTT.

The chain joins TRBV7-3 to TRBJ2-7; TRBD2 matches at 10 bases. With 5 bases clipped from V and 6 bases from J, the junction kept 7 bases outside the gene matches. Germline CDR1 reads SGHTA; CDR2 reads FQGTGA. This CDR3 has 14 amino acids. In DNA form, the CDR3 reads TGTGCCAGCAGCACGACAGGGACTAGCGCCGAGCAGTACTTC. Its translation: CASSTTGTSAEQYF.

DNA for the CDR3: TGTGCCAGCAGTGAAGTCGGCAGGCCTTTTGGCTACACCTTC. As protein: CASSEVGRPFGYTF. The gene calls are TRBV6-1 and TRBJ1-2; D remains unclear. V shed 1 base and J shed 7 bases, with 13 bases lying between them. The CDR3 spans 14 residues. Germline values: CDR1 MNHNS, CDR2 SASEGT.

V and J are TRBV6-1 and TRBJ2-1; D is possibly TRBD1 (5 bases). The V gene's germline CDR1 is MNHNS and CDR2 SASEGT. This CDR3 has 16 residues. V was shortened by 3 bases and J by 3 bases, with 15 bases between the two germline ends. The CDR3 sequence is CASSEGQGSGYNEQFF. For the CDR3, the DNA is TGTGCCAGCAGTGAGGGTCAGGGTTCTGGCTACAATGAGCAGTTCTTC.

The V gene is TRBV18, the J gene TRBJ2-7; perhaps TRBD2 as D (6 bases). Germline V lookup: CDR1 KGHSH, CDR2 LQKENI. CDR3 size: 14 residues. With 2 bases removed from V and 5 bases from J, the gap between germline ends came to 13 bases. CDR3 region: CASSPGGLMDEQYF. In DNA form, the CDR3 reads TGTGCCAGCTCACCAGGGGGGTTAATGGACGAGCAGTACTTC.

This clone was recorded once. The chain combines TRBV13 with TRBJ2-2, with D perhaps matching TRBD2 (7 bases). The CDR3 sequence is 15 residues long. Trimming left V 1 base short and J 7 bases short, with 13 bases between. Per germline, CDR1 PRHDT and CDR2 FYEKMQ (reference sequence). CDR3 sequence (DNA): TGTGCCAGCAGCTTAGATGGACAGCGGGGCGGGGAGCTGTTTTTT. Its protein product is CASSLDGQRGGELFF. Variable domain in full (rest from reference TRBV13 and TRBJ2-2): AAGVIQSPRHLIKEKRETATLKCYPIPRHDTVYWYQQGPGQDPQFLISFYEKMQSDKGSIPDRFSAQQFSDYHSELNMSSLELGDSALYFCASSLDGQRGGELFFGEGSRLTVL.

V usage is TRBV27 and J usage is TRBJ2-2, with a weak D call TRBD1 (6 bases). The germline V and J ends were trimmed by 6 bases and 4 bases, with 18 bases remaining between them. This CDR3 has 16 residues. The germline V gene encodes CDR1 MNHEY and CDR2 SMNVEV (reference sequence). The CDR3 sequence: CASSPASGALTGELFF. DNA of the CDR3: TGTGCCAGCAGCCCGGCCTCAGGGGCCCTCACCGGGGAGCTGTTTTTT.

CDR3 region: CASSKRRLATHNEQFF. CDR3 sequence (DNA): TGTGCCAGCAGCAAAAGACGACTAGCGACCCACAATGAGCAGTTCTTC. The chain combines TRBV21-1 with TRBJ2-1; the table's D call, TRBD2, has no DNA check behind it. TRBV21-1 is recorded as a pseudogene. The CDR3 is 16 amino acids.

J is TRBJ2-3 and V is TRBV7-2, with 8 bases aligning to TRBD1. V trimming: 1 base; J trimming: 1 base; junction bases outside the gene matches: 10. The CDR3 has 18 amino acids. CDR1 is SGHTA and CDR2 is FQGNSA in the germline V gene. CDR3 in amino acids: CASSLGAGGPKRTDTQYF. CDR3 nucleotide sequence: TGTGCCAGCAGCTTAGGGGCAGGGGGCCCAAAACGCACAGATACGCAGTATTTT.

The chain uses TRBV11-2 and TRBJ2-7; TRBD1 agrees at 8 bases. V trimming: 7 bases; J trimming: 5 bases; junction bases outside the gene matches: 7. The germline CDR1 and CDR2 sequences are SGHAT and FQNNGV. The CDR3 has 13 amino acids. Here the CDR3 reads CASTRQGFNEQYF. The CDR3 DNA sequence: TGTGCCAGCACCCGACAGGGGTTTAACGAGCAGTACTTC. Supplemented by reference TRBV11-2 and TRBJ2-7, the full variable domain reads EAGVAQSPRYKIIEKRQSVAFWCNPISGHATLYWYQQILGQGPKLLIQFQNNGVVDDSQLPKDRFSAERLKGVDSTLKIQPAKLEDSAVYLCASTRQGFNEQYFGPGTRLTVT.